Listed below are T cell receptor beta chains from one sample, sequenced in a study of CD8 T cells in ankylosing spondylitis. TCRdb reprocessed the 5' RACE reads with MiXCR, giving one entry per CDR3 protein. The profile shows some 140,000 distinct CDR3 sequences, roughly 8% of them singletons. Sequencing was carried out using synovial fluid, either unsorted or a sorted T cell fraction (not recorded which). Receptors were obtained from a male donor with ankylosing spondylitis. Both conserved end residues are part of each CDR3. The order of the fields is D gene, J gene, clone size, V gene, CDR3 DNA, CDR3 protein. D genes are given only for firm matches. Expanded clones are given a class, and other clones once, few, many or no size at all.

NA | TRBJ2-7 | few | TRBV28 | TGTGCCGTCCGGGACACTCTGACCTACGAGCAGTACTTC | CAVRDTLTYEQYF
TRBD1 | TRBJ1-2 | many | TRBV27 | TGTGCCAGCTGTAATCCGGGACAGGGGGCTGGGTGTGGCTACACCTTC | CASCNPGQGAGCGYTF
TRBD1 | TRBJ1-2 | NA | TRBV12-3/TRBV12-4 | TGTGCCAGCAGCCCCCGGACAGGGGGCGGAATATATGGCTACACCTTC | CASSPRTGGGIYGYTF
NA | TRBJ1-4 | few | TRBV28 | TGTGCCAGCAGTTTGTCAGGGACTAATGAAAAACTGTTTTTT | CASSLSGTNEKLFF
TRBD1 | TRBJ1-6 | many | TRBV20-1 | TGCAGTGCTCTCCCCGGGACAGAGAATTCACCCCTCCACTTT | CSALPGTENSPLHF
TRBD2 | TRBJ2-3 | many | TRBV27 | TGTGCCAGCAGTTTATCCCGGGCGCGGGGGATCACAGATACGCAGTATTTT | CASSLSRARGITDTQYF
TRBD2 | TRBJ2-7 | many | TRBV20-1 | TGCAGTGCTACTACGACTAGCGGGAGTACCCGACCCCCCTACGAGCAGTACTTC | CSATTTSGSTRPPYEQYF
NA | TRBJ2-6 | many | TRBV19 | TGTGCCAGTATCGCTGTATGGCAGGGGATCTCTGGGGCCAACGTCCTGACTTTC | CASIAVWQGISGANVLTF
NA | TRBJ2-1 | many | TRBV20-1 | TGCAGTGCTAGAGGGGAGCAGGATGAGCAGTTCTTC | CSARGEQDEQFF
TRBD2 | TRBJ2-7 | many | TRBV3-1 | TGTGCCAGCAGCCCATTGGGACGGGGGGGCTACGAGCAGTACTTC | CASSPLGRGGYEQYF
NA | TRBJ2-2 | NA | TRBV20-1 | TGCAGTGCTAGCCCCCCTAGAACCGGGGAGCTGTTTTTT | CSASPPRTGELFF
NA | TRBJ2-3 | NA | TRBV20-1 | TGCAGTGCCGGCGATCCGCACACAGATACGCAGTATTTT | CSAGDPHTDTQYF
NA | TRBJ2-1 | few | TRBV28 | TGTGCCAGCGACCAAGGGTACGATGAGCAGTTCTTC | CASDQGYDEQFF
NA | TRBJ2-7 | many | TRBV20-1 | TGCAGTGCTAGAGATCCCGCAACAGGGGGGGCCTACGAGCAGTACTTC | CSARDPATGGAYEQYF
NA | TRBJ2-7 | many | TRBV13 | TGTGCCAGCAGCCGAGGCGGGGAAGGATACGAGCAGTACTTC | CASSRGGEGYEQYF
NA | TRBJ1-2 | many | TRBV5-1 | TGCGCCAGCAGCTCCTACGGGAACTATGGCTACACCTTC | CASSSYGNYGYTF
NA | TRBJ1-2 | NA | TRBV6-2/TRBV6-3 | TGTGCCAGCACCCGAGGCAGCGGAAACTATGGCTACACCTTC | CASTRGSGNYGYTF
NA | TRBJ1-4 | few | TRBV4-3 | TGCGCCAGCAGCCAAGATTTGGGGAGTTACGGTAATGAAAAACTGTTTTTT | CASSQDLGSYGNEKLFF
NA | TRBJ2-1 | many | TRBV10-1 | TGCGCCAGCAGCGGAGACAGGTACGACAATGAGCAGTTCTTC | CASSGDRYDNEQFF
NA | TRBJ1-2 | few | TRBV4-2 | TGTGCCAGCAGCCCCAGACCGGAAGGGTTTAACTATGGCTACACCTTC | CASSPRPEGFNYGYTF
NA | TRBJ2-1 | NA | TRBV19 | TGTGCCAGTAGTAAGGCCTTGGCTTACAATGAGCAGTTCTTC | CASSKALAYNEQFF
NA | TRBJ2-3 | many | TRBV25-1 | TGTGCCAGCAGTGAATCCCTGCTGGCTAGCACAGATACGCAGTATTTT | CASSESLLASTDTQYF
TRBD1 | TRBJ2-7 | many | TRBV10-3 | TGTGCCATCAGTGGAGGGGAGACAGGGCACGAGCAGTACTTC | CAISGGETGHEQYF
TRBD2 | TRBJ2-7 | few | TRBV20-1 | TGCAGTGCCCCCGTAGCGGGGCGCGACGAGCAGTACTTC | CSAPVAGRDEQYF
NA | TRBJ2-7 | many | TRBV20-1 | TGCAGTGCTAGTACCCCTGGGGCCTCGGGCTACGAGCAGTACTTC | CSASTPGASGYEQYF
NA | TRBJ1-6 | NA | TRBV4-3 | TGCGCCAGCAGCCAAGATAGAACAGCTTATTCACCCCTCCACTTT | CASSQDRTAYSPLHF
TRBD2 | TRBJ2-5 | NA | TRBV6-1 | TGTGCCAGCAGTATCCGGACTAGCGGGGGTGTAGAGACCCAGTACTTC | CASSIRTSGGVETQYF
TRBD2 | TRBJ2-2 | NA | TRBV20-1 | TGCAGTGCTAGAGACGTGAGGGGAGGGTTCACCGGGGAGCTGTTTTTT | CSARDVRGGFTGELFF
TRBD1 | TRBJ1-1 | few | TRBV24-1 | TGTGCCACCAGTGATCCCGGACAGGGGAACACTGAAGCTTTCTTT | CATSDPGQGNTEAFF
NA | TRBJ1-6 | many | TRBV12-3/TRBV12-4 | TGTGCCAGCAGTTTATACAGCCCCTATAATTCACCCCTCCACTTT | CASSLYSPYNSPLHF
NA | TRBJ2-7 | NA | TRBV20-1 | TGCAGTGCCGAGGGCCTAGGCCACGAGCAGTACTTC | CSAEGLGHEQYF
NA | TRBJ2-4 | many | TRBV20-1 | TGCAGTGCTCCCCGGGACATTCAGTACTTC | CSAPRDIQYF
TRBD2 | TRBJ2-7 | many | TRBV11-2 | TGTGCCAGCAGCTTACAACTAGCGGGGGGAGGAGAGCAGTACTTC | CASSLQLAGGGEQYF
NA | TRBJ2-2 | NA | TRBV2 | TGTGCCAGACAGGGATCTGGGAACACCGGGGAGCTGTTTTTT | CARQGSGNTGELFF
NA | TRBJ1-2 | NA | TRBV11-2 | TGTGCCAGCAGCTTAGATTGGACAGCTAACTATGGCTACACCTTC | CASSLDWTANYGYTF
NA | TRBJ1-2 | few | TRBV5-1 | TGCGCCAGCAGCTTTTTGTCGGATAATGGCTACACCTTC | CASSFLSDNGYTF
NA | TRBJ1-2 | few | TRBV4-2 | TGTGCCAGCAGCCCACGGACGGGAACAGGGCAAGCTAACTATGGCTACACCTTC | CASSPRTGTGQANYGYTF
TRBD1 | TRBJ1-4 | many | TRBV20-1 | TGCAGTGCCCGAGGGACAGGGGTTGAAAAACTGTTTTTT | CSARGTGVEKLFF
TRBD1 | TRBJ2-5 | NA | TRBV25-1 | TGTGCCAGCAGTGCAACAGGGGGCCAAGAGACCCAGTACTTC | CASSATGGQETQYF
TRBD1 | TRBJ1-2 | few | TRBV5-1 | TGCGCCAGCAGCTTGGTGGACAGGGGTAACTATGGCTACACCTTC | CASSLVDRGNYGYTF
NA | TRBJ2-7 | few | TRBV7-8 | TGTGCCAGCAGCTCCACCGACAGAGCCTACGAGCAGTACTTC | CASSSTDRAYEQYF